A selection of T cell receptor beta chains follows, all from one sample in a study of blood T cell repertoires in COVID-19. Generated by immunoSEQ multiplex PCR, the TCRdb table keeps only in-frame clones and is missing some. In the table there are 70,000 to 75,000 clones, 88% of which are singletons. Sequencing was done on a sample of peripheral blood. These receptors were taken from a human donor in a cohort sampled during active COVID-19. CDR3s include the opening cysteine and the closing phenylalanine or tryptophan. Each record gives: V gene, D gene, J gene, clone size, CDR3 DNA, CDR3 protein. A D gene is named only where the DNA matches it firmly. Size is stated for part of the rows, as once, few or many counts, or as a class when the clone is expanded.

TRBV24-1	TRBD1	TRBJ2-3	-	TGTGCCACCAGTGACTCCGGACAGGGCCCAGATACGCAGTATTTT	CATSDSGQGPDTQYF
TRBV27	-	TRBJ1-6	-	TGTGCCAGCAGTTTATCTGCCGGGGTTGGACCCCTACATAATTCACCCCTCCACTTT	CASSLSAGVGPLHNSPLHF
TRBV7-6	-	TRBJ2-5	-	TGTGCCAGCAGCTCGACCCCAGGACTGCTAGAGACCCAGTACTTC	CASSSTPGLLETQYF
TRBV24-1	-	TRBJ1-5	-	TGTGCCACCAGTGATTTAGGAGACAATCAGCCCCAGCATTTT	CATSDLGDNQPQHF
TRBV7-2	-	TRBJ1-1	-	TGTGCCAGCAGCTTCGCTGGACAGAACACTGAAGCTTTCTTT	CASSFAGQNTEAFF
TRBV4-1	TRBD1	TRBJ2-3	-	TGCGCCAGCAGCCAAGAGGCCCAGGGGGCTAGAGCAGATACGCAGTATTTT	CASSQEAQGARADTQYF
TRBV6-5	-	TRBJ2-7	-	TGTGCCAGCAAACATACGTGGAGCTCCTACGAGCAGTACTTC	CASKHTWSSYEQYF
TRBV27	TRBD2	TRBJ2-5	once	TGTGCCAGCAGCCGACGCGGGGGTTACCAAGAGACCCAGTACTTC	CASSRRGGYQETQYF
TRBV20-1	-	TRBJ2-1	-	TGCAACCTACAGGGTCGGGATGAGCAGTTCTTC	CNLQGRDEQFF
TRBV28	TRBD2	TRBJ2-3	-	TGTGCCAGCAGAACAACTAGCGGGGGGGCCAGGGATACGCAGTATTTT	CASRTTSGGARDTQYF
TRBV12-3/TRBV12-4	-	TRBJ2-3	-	TGTGCCAGCACCCCGGACTCGACAGATACGCAGTATTTT	CASTPDSTDTQYF
TRBV13	TRBD1	TRBJ2-1	-	TGTGCCAGCAGCCCCGGGACAGGGAGCAATGAGCAGTTCTTC	CASSPGTGSNEQFF
TRBV6-1	TRBD2	TRBJ2-2	few	TGTGCCAGCAGTGCAGCTAGCGGGACCGCCGGGGAGCTGTTTTTT	CASSAASGTAGELFF
TRBV5-1	TRBD2	TRBJ2-3	-	TGCGCCAGCAGCTTGGGAAGTCTAGCGGGAGTGGTGACAGATACGCAGTATTTT	CASSLGSLAGVVTDTQYF
TRBV19	-	TRBJ2-7	-	TGTGCCAGTGCAAGGAGGACTACCCCCTACGAGCAGTACTTC	CASARRTTPYEQYF
TRBV11-3	-	TRBJ2-7	-	TGTGCCAGCAGCTTAGGCCCGGGTTACGAGCAGTACTTC	CASSLGPGYEQYF
TRBV29-1	TRBD2	TRBJ2-7	-	TGCAGCGTCGCCCCCCGGCTAGCGGGAAATTACGAGCAGTACTTC	CSVAPRLAGNYEQYF
TRBV28	-	TRBJ1-2	-	TGTGCCAGCGAAAAAACTGACTATGGCTACACCTTC	CASEKTDYGYTF
TRBV28	-	TRBJ1-1	few	TGTGCCAGCCTCGACAGGAACACTGAAGCTTTCTTT	CASLDRNTEAFF
TRBV6-4	TRBD1	TRBJ1-4	-	TGTGCCAGCACGACAGGGAGGGAAAAACTGTTTTTT	CASTTGREKLFF
TRBV7-6	-	TRBJ2-5	-	TGTGCCAGCAGCTTAGTTCCAGGGCGAAAGGAGACCCAGTACTTC	CASSLVPGRKETQYF
TRBV11-2	TRBD2	TRBJ2-2	-	TGTGCCAGCAGCTCACTACGACTAGCGGGGGGGCTACCCACCGGGGAGCTGTTTTTT	CASSSLRLAGGLPTGELFF